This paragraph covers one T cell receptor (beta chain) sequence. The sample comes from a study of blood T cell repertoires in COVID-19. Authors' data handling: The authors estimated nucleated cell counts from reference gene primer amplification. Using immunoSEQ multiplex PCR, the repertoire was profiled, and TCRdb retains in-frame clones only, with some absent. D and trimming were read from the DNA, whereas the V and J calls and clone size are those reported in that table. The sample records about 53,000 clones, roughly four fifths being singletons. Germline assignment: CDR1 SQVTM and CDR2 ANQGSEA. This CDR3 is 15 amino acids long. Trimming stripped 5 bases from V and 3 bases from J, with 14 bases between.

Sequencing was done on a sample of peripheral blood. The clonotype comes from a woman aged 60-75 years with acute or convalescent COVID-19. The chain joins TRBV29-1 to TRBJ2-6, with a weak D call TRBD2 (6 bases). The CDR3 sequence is CSVMGGTGGANVLTF. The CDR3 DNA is TGCAGCGTTATGGGCGGGACTGGTGGGGCCAACGTCCTGACTTTC.